The 30 T cell receptor beta chains listed next were all sequenced from one sample in a study of blood T cell repertoires in COVID-19. The data were produced by immunoSEQ multiplex PCR, yet TCRdb's version contains in-frame clones alone and is incomplete. The sample records 50,000 to 75,000 clones, about 76% being singletons. The sample consisted of peripheral blood. These receptors all come from a woman aged 80 or over with active or convalescent COVID-19.

This chain joins TRBV21-1 and TRBJ1-3; TRBD1, the table's D call, was not compared with the DNA. TRBV21-1 is marked as a pseudogene. The CDR3 extends over 17 amino acids. CDR3: CASSQPGQAYSGNTIYF. In nucleotides, the CDR3 is TGTGCCAGCAGCCAACCGGGACAGGCCTACTCTGGAAACACCATATATTTT.

V usage is TRBV6-5 and J usage is TRBJ2-7; D is possibly TRBD1 (6 bases). Trimming shortened V by 6 bases and J by 3 bases, and 15 bases separated the two germline ends. This CDR3 has 14 amino acids. Germline V gives CDR1 MNHEY, CDR2 SVGAGI. CDR3 DNA: TGTGCCAGCAGAAGTCCGGGACAATTCTACGAGCAGTACTTC. This gives the protein CASRSPGQFYEQYF.

The CDR3, as DNA: TGTGCCAGCACCGTGAGGACTAAAAGAAACACCGGGGAGCTGTTTTTT. This gives the protein CASTVRTKRNTGELFF. The chain combines TRBV7-8 with TRBJ2-2, with D possibly being TRBD2 (6 bases). Germline V gives CDR1 SGHVS, CDR2 FQNEAQ. The CDR3 is 16 residues long. V dropped 7 bases and J dropped 2 bases, with 17 bases sitting between them.

The chain couples TRBV19 to TRBJ1-2; possibly TRBD1 for D (6 bases). Trimming removed 8 bases from V and 7 bases from J, with 11 bases in between. Germline CDR1 reads LNHDA; CDR2 reads SQIVND (reference sequence). The CDR3 covers 11 residues. The CDR3: CASGQRFGYTF. The CDR3 bases are TGTGCCAGTGGACAGCGATTTGGCTACACCTTC.

CDR3 coding DNA: TGTGCCAGCAGTTGGGGGGTTACTAGAAACAATGAGCAGTTCTTC. Its translation is CASSWGVTRNNEQFF. The chain has TRBV27 and TRBJ2-1; D perhaps matches TRBD2 (6 bases). V was trimmed by 4 bases and J by 5 bases, leaving 15 bases between them. CDR3 length: 15 amino acids. CDR1 is MNHEY, CDR2 SMNVEV, per germline (reference sequence).

The genes are TRBV5-4 and TRBJ2-1; maybe TRBD2 (5 bases). CDR1 is SGHNT and CDR2 is YYREEE in the germline V gene (reference sequence). CDR3 size: 14 residues. Trimming took 5 bases from V and 5 from J, leaving 14 bases between them. Written as DNA, the CDR3 is TGTGCCAGCAGAGGTCGATTGACTAACAATGAGCAGTTCTTC. The encoded protein is CASRGRLTNNEQFF.

This chain uses TRBV7-9 with TRBJ2-1, with D possibly TRBD1 on 5 matching bases. V gave up 7 bases and J gave up 8 bases, with 21 bases separating them. The germline V gene encodes CDR1 SEHNR and CDR2 FQNEAQ (reference sequence). The CDR3 is made up of 15 amino acids. The CDR3 region is CASKTDSSFFDEQFF. The CDR3 coding sequence is TGTGCCAGCAAGACCGACAGCTCCTTTTTCGATGAGCAGTTCTTC.

The genes are TRBV6-5 and TRBJ1-2; D remains unclear. Per the germline V gene, CDR1 is MNHEY and CDR2 is SVGAGI. The V end was cut by 7 bases, the J end by 8 bases, with 14 bases between. The CDR3 consists of 12 residues. The CDR3, as DNA: TGTGCCAGCACCGACGACTATCGGGGCTACACCTTC. Translation gives CASTDDYRGYTF.

The chain recombines TRBV27 with TRBJ2-3; TRBD2 is a possible D gene (7 bases). Germline CDR1 reads MNHEY; CDR2 reads SMNVEV (reference sequence). V was clipped by 5 bases and J by 8 bases, with 17 bases between them. The CDR3 is made up of 14 amino acids. The CDR3 reads CASSDLPRGGTQYF. The CDR3 DNA reads as TGTGCCAGCAGTGACCTCCCGAGGGGGGGTACGCAGTATTTT.

The chain couples TRBV19 to TRBJ1-6; TRBD1 is a possible D gene (6 bases). V lost 2 bases, J lost 3 bases, and 8 bases lay in between. This CDR3 has 15 amino acids. CDR1 LNHDA and CDR2 SQIVND come from the germline V gene (reference sequence). CDR3 sequence: CASSIMTGYNSPLHF. CDR3 nucleotide sequence: TGTGCCAGTAGTATAATGACAGGCTATAATTCACCCCTCCACTTT.

The gene calls are TRBV6-5 and TRBJ1-6; 9 positions match TRBD1. V dropped 2 bases and J dropped 10; count of bases not matched to a gene: 6. The germline gives CDR1 MNHEY, CDR2 SVGAGI. The CDR3 is 15 amino acids. The CDR3 sequence is CASSYTGGRWSPLHF. In DNA, the CDR3 is TGTGCCAGCAGTTACACAGGGGGCAGGTGGTCACCCCTCCACTTT.

This clone was detected only once. The gene calls are TRBV28 and TRBJ1-2; 12 nucleotides agree with TRBD1. The germline gives CDR1 MDHEN, CDR2 SYDVKM. The length of the CDR3 is 17 residues. V was pared by 4 bases and J by 4 bases, with 10 bases of the junction left unmatched. The CDR3 DNA is TGTGCCAGCAGTTCACCGGGACAGGGGGCAGGTGGCTATGGCTACACCTTC. This sequence encodes CASSSPGQGAGGYGYTF.

V and J are TRBV2 and TRBJ2-7; a possible D gene is TRBD2 (5 bases). From germline, CDR1 is SNHLY and CDR2 FYNNEI. V was trimmed by 4 bases and J by 7 bases, leaving 14 bases between them. The CDR3 totals 13 residues. CDR3 coding DNA: TGTGCCAGCAGTGTTCTGAGGACGGGGGAGCAGTACTTC. Its translation: CASSVLRTGEQYF.

J is TRBJ1-1 and V is TRBV6-5; D not certain. The germline V and J ends were trimmed by 5 bases and 0 bases, with 7 bases remaining between them. Looked up from germline, CDR1 is MNHEY and CDR2 is SVGAGI. CDR3 length: 13 amino acids. The chain's CDR3 is CASSHGMNTEAFF. The CDR3 coding sequence is TGTGCCAGCAGTCACGGGATGAACACTGAAGCTTTCTTT.

The CDR3 DNA is TGTGCCAGCAGCTTAGTTCTCTTTGAGCAGTTCTTC. Translating it yields CASSLVLFEQFF. This chain links TRBV7-2 with TRBJ2-1; D is undetermined. Germline CDR1 is SGHTA and CDR2 is FQGNSA. V lost 1 base and J lost 9, with 7 bases in between. This CDR3 contains 12 residues.

The V gene is TRBV3-1 (or the pseudogene TRBV3-2), the J gene TRBJ2-7, with 7 bases that match TRBD1. V trimming: 1 base; J trimming: 1 base; junction bases outside the gene matches: 4. The CDR3 has 15 amino acids. In germline, CDR1 is LGHDT, CDR2 YNNKEL (reference sequence). The CDR3 nucleotides read TGTGCCAGCAGCCAAGCCTGGACAGGTTCCTACGAGCAGTACTTC. Amino acids: CASSQAWTGSYEQYF.

The chain couples TRBV10-3 to TRBJ1-2; 11 bases are shared with TRBD1. The CDR3 consists of 18 residues. Per germline, CDR1 ENHRY and CDR2 SYGVKD. V lost 0 bases, J lost 2 bases, and 8 bases stayed unmatched. The CDR3 spells CAISESTGQGGLNYGYTF. CDR3 in DNA: TGTGCCATCAGTGAGTCGACGGGACAGGGGGGACTCAACTATGGCTACACCTTC.

The chain joins TRBV6-1 to TRBJ2-2; no clear D gene. The CDR3 spans 14 residues. The V end lost 5 bases, the J end lost 5 bases, and 12 bases lay between the germline ends. The V gene's germline CDR1 is MNHNS and CDR2 SASEGT. CDR3 coding DNA: TGTGCCAGCAGTCCCGACGGGTGGACCGGGGAGCTGTTTTTT. It is translated as CASSPDGWTGELFF.

This chain links TRBV3-1 (or the pseudogene TRBV3-2) with TRBJ2-2; a possible D gene is TRBD2 (7 bases). Germline V gene data show CDR1 as LGHDT and CDR2 as YNNKEL (reference sequence). The CDR3 extends over 14 amino acids. V was trimmed by 6 bases and J by 7 bases, leaving 15 bases between them. The CDR3 bases are TGTGCCAGCAGACACCGCGGGGGCAGCGGGGAGCTGTTTTTT. Residues: CASRHRGGSGELFF.

V gene TRBV4-3 combines with J gene TRBJ1-4; D remains unclear. Germline lookup yields CDR1 LGHNA and CDR2 YSLEER. There are 17 residues in the CDR3. Trimming removed 0 bases from V and 6 bases from J, with 17 bases in between. CDR3 nucleotides: TGCGCCAGCAGCCAAGACGGAGTACACGGTATGGATGAAAAACTGTTTTTT. This codes for CASSQDGVHGMDEKLFF.

The CDR3 here is CASSPRFRGEGVETQYF. In DNA, the CDR3 is TGTGCCAGCAGCCCCCGTTTTAGGGGTGAAGGGGTAGAGACCCAGTACTTC. The gene calls are TRBV7-9 and TRBJ2-5, with D tentatively TRBD1 (5 bases). V was trimmed by 5 bases and J by 4 bases, leaving 23 bases between them. This CDR3 region has 17 residues. The V gene's germline CDR1 is SEHNR and CDR2 FQNEAQ (reference sequence).

The genes are TRBV20-1 and TRBJ2-3; a weak D match, TRBD1 (5 bases). This CDR3 comprises 11 residues. CDR1 DFQATT and CDR2 SNEGSKA come from the germline V gene (reference sequence). The ends were cut back, 5 bases at V and 5 bases at J, with 8 bases in the middle. The CDR3 reads CSAGRGDTQYF. CDR3 in DNA: TGCAGTGCTGGAAGGGGAGATACGCAGTATTTT.

The rearrangement links TRBV9 to TRBJ2-5; D possibly corresponds to TRBD1 (6 bases). This CDR3 spans 15 amino acids. CDR1 SGDLS and CDR2 YYNGEE come from the germline V gene. Trimming stripped 3 bases from V and 4 bases from J, with 16 bases between. The DNA of the CDR3 is TGTGCCAGCAGCGCGTCAAAGGGGGTGTTAGAGACCCAGTACTTC. Translated, it gives CASSASKGVLETQYF.

To note about this clone: The junction shows a germline mismatch at one end, possibly a read error. The V and J genes are TRBV12-3 or TRBV12-4 and TRBJ2-1; D call uncertain. The CDR3 spans 12 residues. CDR3 region: CASSLGYNEQFF. The CDR3 DNA reads TGTGCCAGCAGTTTAGGATACAATGAACAGTTCTTC.

The chain combines TRBV7-9 with TRBJ1-6, with 8 bases aligning to TRBD1. The CDR3 contains 14 residues. V lost 5 bases, J lost 10 bases, and 7 bases stayed unmatched. Germline assignment: CDR1 SEHNR and CDR2 FQNEAQ (reference sequence). DNA of the CDR3: TGTGCCAGCAGCACCGGACAGGGACGATCACCCCTCCACTTT. This sequence encodes CASSTGQGRSPLHF.

V gene TRBV5-6 combines with J gene TRBJ1-3; D not resolved. Trimming shortened V by 4 bases and J by 0 bases, and 17 bases separated the two germline ends. The germline CDR1 and CDR2 sequences are SGHDT and YYEEEE. This CDR3 has 17 residues. The CDR3 DNA reads TGTGCCAGCAGCGATAGACCCGGGATGTTCTCTGGAAACACCATATATTTT. Amino acids: CASSDRPGMFSGNTIYF.

This clone showed up just once. The chain links TRBV28 to TRBJ2-4, with 7 bases identical to TRBD1. Trimming cost V 6 bases and J 6 bases; bases outside gene matches: 5. CDR1 MDHEN and CDR2 SYDVKM come from the germline V gene. This CDR3 region has 13 residues. CDR3 DNA: TGTGCCAGCAGGGAAAGGGACAGAAACATTCAGTACTTC. This codes for CASRERDRNIQYF.

J is TRBJ1-2 and V is TRBV28, with TRBD1 matching 7 bases. Trimming removed 5 bases from V and 0 bases from J; junction bases left unmatched: 15. From germline, CDR1 is MDHEN and CDR2 SYDVKM. The CDR3 has 18 amino acids. This chain's CDR3 is CASSRQGREAGSNYGYTF. The CDR3 DNA is TGTGCCAGCAGTCGACAGGGCCGAGAAGCCGGTTCTAACTATGGCTACACCTTC.

The chain couples TRBV19 to TRBJ1-1; TRBD1 might be the D (6 bases). V gave up 5 bases and J gave up 4 bases, with 14 bases separating them. This CDR3 has 14 residues. Germline V gene sequence: CDR1 LNHDA, CDR2 SQIVND (reference sequence). The CDR3 DNA is TGTGCCAGTAGTGCGCAACAGGGTGGCACTGAAGCTTTCTTT. It codes for CASSAQQGGTEAFF. The full variable domain, completed using reference TRBV19 and TRBJ1-1, is DGGITQSPKYLFRKEGQNVTLSCEQNLNHDAMYWYRQDPGQGLRLIYYSQIVNDFQKGDIAEGYSVSREKKESFPLTVTSAQKNPTAFYLCASSAQQGGTEAFFGQGTRLTVV.

The rearrangement links TRBV11-2 to TRBJ2-7, with a tentative D call TRBD1 (6 bases). CDR1 and CDR2 (germline): SGHAT, FQNNGV. The CDR3 runs to 14 residues. Trimming removed 1 base at V and 2 bases at J, with 9 bases between. The DNA for the CDR3 is TGTGCCAGCAGCTTAGGACAGGAGACCTACGAGCAGTACTTC. Translating gives CASSLGQETYEQYF. The full variable domain, completed using reference TRBV11-2 and TRBJ2-7, is EAGVAQSPRYKIIEKRQSVAFWCNPISGHATLYWYQQILGQGPKLLIQFQNNGVVDDSQLPKDRFSAERLKGVDSTLKIQPAKLEDSAVYLCASSLGQETYEQYFGPGTRLTVT.